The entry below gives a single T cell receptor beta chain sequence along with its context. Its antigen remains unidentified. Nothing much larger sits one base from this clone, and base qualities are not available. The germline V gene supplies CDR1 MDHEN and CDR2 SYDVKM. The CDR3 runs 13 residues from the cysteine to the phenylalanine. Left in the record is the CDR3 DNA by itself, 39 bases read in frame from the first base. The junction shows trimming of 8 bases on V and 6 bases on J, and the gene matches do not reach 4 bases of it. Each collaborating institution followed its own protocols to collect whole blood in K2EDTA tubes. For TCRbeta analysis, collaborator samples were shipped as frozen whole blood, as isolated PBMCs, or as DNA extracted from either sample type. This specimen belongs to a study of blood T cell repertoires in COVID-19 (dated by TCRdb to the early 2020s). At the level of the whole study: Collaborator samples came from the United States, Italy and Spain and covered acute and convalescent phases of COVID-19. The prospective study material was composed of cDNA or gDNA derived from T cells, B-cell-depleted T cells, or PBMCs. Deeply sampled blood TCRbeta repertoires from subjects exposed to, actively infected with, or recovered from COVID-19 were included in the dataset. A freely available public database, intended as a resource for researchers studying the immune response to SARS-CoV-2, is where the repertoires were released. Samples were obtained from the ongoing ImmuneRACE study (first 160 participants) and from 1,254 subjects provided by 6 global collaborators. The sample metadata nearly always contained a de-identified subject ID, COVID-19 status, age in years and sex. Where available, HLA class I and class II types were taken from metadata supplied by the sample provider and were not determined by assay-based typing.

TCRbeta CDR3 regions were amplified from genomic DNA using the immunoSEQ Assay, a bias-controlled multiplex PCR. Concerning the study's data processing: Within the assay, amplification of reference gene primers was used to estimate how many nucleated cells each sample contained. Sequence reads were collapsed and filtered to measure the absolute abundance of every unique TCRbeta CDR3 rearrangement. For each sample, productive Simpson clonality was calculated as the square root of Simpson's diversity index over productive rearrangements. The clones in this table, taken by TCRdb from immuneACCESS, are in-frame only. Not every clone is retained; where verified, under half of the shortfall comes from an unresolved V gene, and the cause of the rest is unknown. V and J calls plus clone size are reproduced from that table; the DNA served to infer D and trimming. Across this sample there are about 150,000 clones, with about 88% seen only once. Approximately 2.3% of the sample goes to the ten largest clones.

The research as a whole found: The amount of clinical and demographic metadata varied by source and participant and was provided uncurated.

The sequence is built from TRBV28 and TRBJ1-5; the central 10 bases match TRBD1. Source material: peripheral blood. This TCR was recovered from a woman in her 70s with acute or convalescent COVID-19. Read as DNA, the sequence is TGTGCCAGCTCCCGGACAGGGGGTCAGCCCCAGCATTTT. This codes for CASSRTGGQPQHF. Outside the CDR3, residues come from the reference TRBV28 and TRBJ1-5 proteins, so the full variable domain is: DVKVTQSSRYLVKRTGEKVFLECVQDMDHENMFWYRQDPGLGLRLIYFSYDVKMKEKGDIPEGYSVSREKKERFSLILESASTNQTSMYLCASSRTGGQPQHFGDGTRLSIL.